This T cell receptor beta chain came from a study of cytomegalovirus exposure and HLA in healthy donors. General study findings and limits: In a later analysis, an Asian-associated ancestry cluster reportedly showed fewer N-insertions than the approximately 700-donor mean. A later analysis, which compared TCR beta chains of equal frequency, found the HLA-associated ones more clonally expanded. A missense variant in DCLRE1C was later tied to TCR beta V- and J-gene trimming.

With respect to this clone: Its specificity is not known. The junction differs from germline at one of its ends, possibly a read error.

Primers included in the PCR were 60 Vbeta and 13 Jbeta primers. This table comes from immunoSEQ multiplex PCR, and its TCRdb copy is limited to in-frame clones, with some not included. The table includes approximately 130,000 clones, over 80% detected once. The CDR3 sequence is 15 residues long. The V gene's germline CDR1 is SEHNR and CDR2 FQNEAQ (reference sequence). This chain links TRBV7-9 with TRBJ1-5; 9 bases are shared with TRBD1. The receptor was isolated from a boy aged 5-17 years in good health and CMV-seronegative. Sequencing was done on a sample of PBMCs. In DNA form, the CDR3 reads TGTTCCAGCAGCTCCGGGACAGGGAATAACCAGCCCCAGCATTTT. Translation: CSSSSGTGNNQPQHF.